This T cell receptor (beta chain) is drawn from a study of cytotoxic CD8 clonotypes in ibrutinib-treated CLL. Overall study context: Patient counts were ten to eleven relapsed/refractory, over 14 treatment-naive and about 17 IGHV unmutated. Whole-study findings and limits: Clonality rose at ibrutinib response and fell back toward baseline at progression.

V was trimmed by 7 bases and J by 2 bases, leaving 12 bases between them. CDR3 length: 13 residues. CDR1 and CDR2 (germline): SNHLY, FYNNEI. TCRdb's copy holds only in-frame clones and misses some; the assay was immunoSEQ multiplex PCR. The sample contains 130,000 or so clones, approximately 85% of which appear only once. Notes on this clone: Its cognate antigen is unknown.

Roughly 2.2 micrograms of genomic DNA (from cryopreserved PBMCs) were used for TCR beta libraries. This specimen was PBMCs, taken after 24 months of ibrutinib treatment. The clonotype comes from a human donor with chronic lymphocytic leukemia. The chain links TRBV2 to TRBJ2-7, with D maybe TRBD2 (5 bases). For the CDR3, the DNA is TGTGCCAGCATTGAGGGAGTTACCTACGAGCAGTACTTC. It translates to CASIEGVTYEQYF.